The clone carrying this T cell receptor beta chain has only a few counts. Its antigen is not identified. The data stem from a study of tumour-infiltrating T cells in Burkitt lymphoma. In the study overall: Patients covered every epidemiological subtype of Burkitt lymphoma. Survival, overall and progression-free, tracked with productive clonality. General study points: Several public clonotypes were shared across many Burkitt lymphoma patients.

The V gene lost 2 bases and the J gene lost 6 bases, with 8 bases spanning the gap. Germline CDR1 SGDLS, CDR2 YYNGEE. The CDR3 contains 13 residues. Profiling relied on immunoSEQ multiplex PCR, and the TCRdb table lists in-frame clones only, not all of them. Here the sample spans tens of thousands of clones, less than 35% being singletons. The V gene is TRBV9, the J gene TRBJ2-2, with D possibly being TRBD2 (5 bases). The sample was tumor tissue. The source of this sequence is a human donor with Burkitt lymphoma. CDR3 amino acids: CASSVRVPGELFF. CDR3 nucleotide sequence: TGTGCCAGCAGCGTGAGGGTCCCCGGGGAGCTGTTTTTT.